A single sample is the source of the 7 T cell receptor beta chains below, sequenced in a study of cytomegalovirus exposure and HLA in healthy donors. Vbeta (60) and Jbeta (13) primers were used in the PCR. Assay used: immunoSEQ multiplex PCR; TCRdb lists only in-frame clones, some missing. The sample consists of about 130,000 clones, 65% to 90% of them appearing once. Sequencing was carried out using PBMCs. The receptors were sampled from a girl aged 2-10 years in good health and CMV-seronegative.

The rearrangement uses TRBV20-1 and TRBJ2-3, with a weak D call TRBD2 (6 bases). Germline CDR1 DFQATT, CDR2 SNEGSKA (reference sequence). The CDR3 covers 11 residues. V shed 6 bases and J shed 6 bases, with 10 bases lying between them. The CDR3 sequence is CSAPRGDTQYF. The CDR3, as DNA: TGCAGTGCCCCTCGGGGGGATACGCAGTATTTT.

The rearrangement joins TRBV19 to TRBJ1-4; 9 nucleotides line up with TRBD1. The V segment lost 5 bases and the J segment 10 bases; nucleotides outside the gene matches: 11. Germline assignment: CDR1 LNHDA and CDR2 SQIVND (reference sequence). The CDR3 is 15 amino acids. CDR3: CASSPTGTGPGKLFF. CDR3 DNA sequence: TGTGCCAGTAGTCCAACCGGGACAGGGCCCGGAAAACTGTTTTTT. The entire variable domain, with the rest obtained from reference TRBV19 and TRBJ1-4, is as follows: DGGITQSPKYLFRKEGQNVTLSCEQNLNHDAMYWYRQDPGQGLRLIYYSQIVNDFQKGDIAEGYSVSREKKESFPLTVTSAQKNPTAFYLCASSPTGTGPGKLFFGSGTQLSVL.

The V call is TRBV28, the J call TRBJ1-3, with a weak D call TRBD1 (6 bases). The CDR3 totals 16 residues. V gave up 5 bases and J gave up 0 bases, with 14 bases separating them. CDR1 MDHEN and CDR2 SYDVKM come from the germline V gene. CDR3 residues: CASSPPTGSSGNTIYF. As DNA, the CDR3 is TGTGCCAGCAGTCCCCCGACAGGAAGCTCTGGAAACACCATATATTTT.

The chain has TRBV7-9 and TRBJ1-1; D is unclear. From germline, CDR1 is SEHNR and CDR2 FQNEAQ (reference sequence). The germline V and J ends were trimmed by 2 bases and 0 bases, with 10 bases remaining between them. This CDR3 has 15 residues. The CDR3 nucleotides read TGTGCCAGCAGCTTACGGGTAACCCTGAACACTGAAGCTTTCTTT. Amino acid sequence: CASSLRVTLNTEAFF.

This clone was observed a handful of times. The chain employs TRBV30 and TRBJ2-3, with 11 bases identical to TRBD2. Germline CDR1 reads GTSNPN; CDR2 reads SVGIG (reference sequence). The CDR3 sequence is 15 residues long. J was trimmed by 4 bases and V by 0 bases; bases with no gene match: 3. CDR3 DNA sequence: TGTGCCTGGAGTGTCGGTAGCGGGAGGGCAGATACGCAGTATTTT. Translation: CAWSVGSGRADTQYF.

This rearrangement joins TRBV5-4 to TRBJ2-1, with TRBD2 identical over 11 bases. The CDR3 sequence is 15 residues long. In germline, CDR1 is SGHNT, CDR2 YYREEE (reference sequence). V was pared by 4 bases and J by 8 bases, with 8 bases of the junction left unmatched. The CDR3 DNA follows: TGTGCCAGCAGCCCTTTAGCGGGAGGGGCGCATGAGCAGTTCTTC. Translated: CASSPLAGGAHEQFF.

J is TRBJ2-7 and V is TRBV5-5; TRBD1 might be the D (6 bases). This CDR3 has 14 residues. CDR1 and CDR2 from the germline V gene are SGHKS and YYEKEE (reference sequence). V lost 0 bases, J lost 6 bases, and 13 bases lay in between. CDR3 amino acids: CASSLDRAKPEQYF. The CDR3 region has the DNA TGTGCCAGCAGCTTGGACAGGGCGAAGCCCGAGCAGTACTTC.